Listed here is a single TCR beta chain. The antigen remains unidentified. This sample was taken from a study of cytotoxic CD8 clonotypes in ibrutinib-treated CLL. Study-level points and caveats: Public clonotypes were uncommon and contracted or stayed stable on treatment. Clonality was elevated at ibrutinib response and had returned toward baseline at progression.

TCRdb's table, derived via immunoSEQ multiplex PCR, lists solely in-frame clones and lacks some. The sample has 150,000 or so clones, 70% to 90% seen once. With 5 bases removed from V and 4 bases from J, the gap between germline ends came to 8 bases. Germline V CDR1 and CDR2: SGHAT, FQNNGV. This CDR3 comprises 12 residues. The receptor was isolated from a human donor with chronic lymphocytic leukemia. The chain carries TRBV11-2 and TRBJ2-5; tentative D call: TRBD1 (5 bases). This sample comprised PBMCs, obtained after 36 months of ibrutinib treatment. The CDR3 DNA follows: TGTGCCAGCAGCGAGCAGGGAGAGACCCAGTACTTC. As protein: CASSEQGETQYF.